Listed here are 27 T cell receptor beta chains from one sample, sequenced in a study of blood T cell repertoires in COVID-19. The protocol was immunoSEQ multiplex PCR, while the TCRdb copy is restricted to in-frame clones and leaves out a portion. Counted here are roughly 150,000 clones, roughly 88% occurring once; the ten biggest clones make up roughly 2.3%. The sequenced sample consisted of peripheral blood. Receptors were obtained from a man between 18 and 29 years old with acute or convalescent COVID-19.

The chain is built from TRBV6-5 and TRBJ2-3, with D perhaps matching TRBD2 (5 bases). This CDR3 contains 12 residues. The germline V and J ends were trimmed by 8 bases and 3 bases, with 9 bases remaining between them. Per germline, CDR1 MNHEY and CDR2 SVGAGI. CDR3 protein: CASRGRTDTQYF. The CDR3 DNA is TGTGCCAGCCGAGGGCGGACAGATACGCAGTATTTT.

The CDR3 is CASSLGVLNTGELFF. CDR3 in DNA: TGTGCCAGCAGCTTGGGCGTCCTTAACACCGGGGAGCTGTTTTTT. The chain uses TRBV5-8 and TRBJ2-2; D not certain. Germline V gene sequence: CDR1 SGHTS, CDR2 YDEGEE. CDR3 size: 15 residues. V was cut by 0 bases and J by 2 bases, with 8 bases left in between.

The V and J genes are TRBV7-7 and TRBJ2-2; D may be TRBD2 (5 bases). From germline, CDR1 is SSHAT and CDR2 FNYEAQ (reference sequence). V was shortened by 2 bases and J by 3 bases, with 7 bases between the two germline ends. The CDR3 runs to 14 residues. The CDR3 region is CASSLYGDTGELFF. The CDR3 DNA follows: TGTGCCAGCAGCTTATACGGGGACACCGGGGAGCTGTTTTTT.

This clone appeared a few times. The chain links TRBV28 to TRBJ1-2; 7 bases map to TRBD1. The ends lost 4 bases at V and 4 bases at J; junction bases unmatched: 6. The CDR3 runs to 14 residues. Germline assignment: CDR1 MDHEN and CDR2 SYDVKM. CDR3 DNA sequence: TGTGCCAGCAGTTCCGGGGACAGAGTCTATGGCTACACCTTC. This codes for CASSSGDRVYGYTF.

This chain uses TRBV5-1 with TRBJ2-1, with 8 bases that match TRBD2. The CDR3 has 16 amino acids. V lost 5 bases and J lost 0; bases outside the gene matches: 7. Germline values: CDR1 SGHRS, CDR2 YFSETQ. CDR3 nucleotides: TGCGCCAGCAGGCCCCTAGCGGGCGCCTCCTACAATGAGCAGTTCTTC. Its protein is CASRPLAGASYNEQFF.

This clone was found once. The chain couples TRBV4-1 to TRBJ2-7; 10 positions match TRBD2. This CDR3 region has 16 residues. V was pared by 0 bases and J by 2 bases, with 4 bases of the junction left unmatched. Germline values: CDR1 MGHRA, CDR2 YSYEKL. DNA for the CDR3: TGCGCCAGCAGCCAAGAGGTCGGACTAGCGGCCTACGAGCAGTACTTC. Translating gives CASSQEVGLAAYEQYF.

The V gene is TRBV18, the J gene TRBJ1-2; TRBD1 aligns across 7 bases. This CDR3 is 16 amino acids long. J lost 6 bases, V lost 0 bases, and 10 bases had no gene match. Germline CDR1 is KGHSH and CDR2 is LQKENI. The CDR3 spells CASSPPPGTVVHGYTF. For the CDR3, the DNA is TGTGCCAGCTCACCACCCCCCGGGACAGTTGTGCATGGCTACACCTTC.

The chain links TRBV19 to TRBJ1-1; TRBD1 agrees at 7 bases. V was pared by 0 bases and J by 5 bases, with 6 bases of the junction left unmatched. The CDR3 length is 15 residues. Germline CDR1 LNHDA, CDR2 SQIVND (reference sequence). CDR3 nucleotide sequence: TGTGCCAGTAGTATAGATTGGGACAGTGGGACTGAAGCTTTCTTT. This sequence encodes CASSIDWDSGTEAFF.

The CDR3 sequence: CATSDYTRNRSYNEQFF. CDR3 nucleotides: TGTGCCACCAGTGATTATACTAGGAACCGTTCCTACAATGAGCAGTTCTTC. The chain links TRBV24-1 to TRBJ2-1, with D possibly being TRBD2 (5 bases). This CDR3 contains 17 residues. Trimming left V 2 bases short and J 1 base short, with 14 bases between. CDR1 and CDR2 (germline): KGHDR, SFDVKD.

The J gene is TRBJ2-7, the V gene TRBV11-2; D is ambiguous. Germline loops: CDR1 SGHAT, CDR2 FQNNGV. The V end lost 5 bases, the J end lost 3 bases, and 14 bases lay between the germline ends. This CDR3 region has 14 residues. The CDR3 loop reads CASSPLTGSYEQYF. CDR3 DNA: TGTGCCAGCAGCCCTCTGACTGGAAGCTACGAGCAGTACTTC.

The chain is built from TRBV4-2 and TRBJ1-5; 11 bases fit TRBD1. Germline CDR1 and CDR2: LGHNA and YNFKEQ. This CDR3 spans 17 amino acids. The trim removed 0 bases at V and 5 bases at J, leaving 6 bases unmatched. CDR3 nucleotides: TGTGCCAGCAGCCAAGATGGTGGGACAGGGGGGGATCAGCCCCAGCATTTT. Translating it yields CASSQDGGTGGDQPQHF.

CDR3 protein: CATSDLTGPFLNYGYTF. The CDR3 DNA follows: TGTGCCACCAGTGATTTGACAGGGCCCTTCCTTAACTATGGCTACACCTTC. This chain uses TRBV24-1 with TRBJ1-2; tentatively, D is TRBD1 (6 bases). Germline V gene lookup returns CDR1 KGHDR and CDR2 SFDVKD. The CDR3 spans 17 residues. V lost 0 bases, J lost 1 base, and 14 bases lay in between.

Only a few counts were recorded for this clone. The chain couples TRBV5-4 to TRBJ2-7; TRBD2 agrees at 7 bases. Trimming removed 7 bases from V and 0 bases from J; junction bases left unmatched: 7. The CDR3 contains 14 residues. Germline CDR1 and CDR2: SGHNT and YYREEE (reference sequence). The CDR3 sequence: CASALSSGSYEQYF. The CDR3, as DNA: TGTGCCAGCGCTTTATCTAGCGGCTCCTACGAGCAGTACTTC.

The CDR3 loop is CASSRGLMRLGDGYTF. The CDR3 bases are TGTGCCAGCAGCCGCGGACTAATGCGTTTGGGCGATGGCTACACCTTC. The chain employs TRBV6-6 and TRBJ1-2; D not certain. The CDR3 runs 16 residues. Trimming took off 6 bases at V and 6 bases at J, with 23 bases between the two ends. Germline lookup yields CDR1 MNHNY and CDR2 SVGAGI (reference sequence).

As DNA, the CDR3 is TGTGCCAGCAGTCAACCAGGGTTCTATGGCTACACCTTC. Protein sequence: CASSQPGFYGYTF. The rearrangement links TRBV2 to TRBJ1-2; TRBD1 is a possible D gene (5 bases). Trimming stripped 5 bases from V and 4 bases from J, with 11 bases between. The CDR3 is made up of 13 amino acids. Germline loops: CDR1 SNHLY, CDR2 FYNNEI.

This rearrangement joins TRBV5-1 to TRBJ2-2; no clear D gene. Germline V gene data show CDR1 as SGHRS and CDR2 as YFSETQ. Trimming took 1 base from V and 1 from J, leaving 8 bases between them. The CDR3 contains 15 residues. DNA for the CDR3: TGCGCCAGCAGCTTGACACAGCTGAACACCGGGGAGCTGTTTTTT. Amino acids: CASSLTQLNTGELFF.

The chain has TRBV27 and TRBJ1-5; possible D gene TRBD1, 6 bases. The V end was cut by 5 bases, the J end by 2 bases, with 19 bases between. The length of the CDR3 is 17 residues. Germline lookup yields CDR1 MNHEY and CDR2 SMNVEV (reference sequence). The CDR3 region is CASSKLGQPAGNQPQHF. DNA of the CDR3: TGTGCCAGCAGTAAATTAGGACAGCCGGCTGGCAATCAGCCCCAGCATTTT.

This rearrangement joins TRBV7-9 to TRBJ1-2; possible D gene TRBD1, 5 bases. The CDR3 covers 14 residues. CDR1 and CDR2 from the germline V gene are SEHNR and FQNEAQ (reference sequence). Trimming pared 4 bases from V and 3 bases from J, leaving 12 bases between. The CDR3, as DNA: TGTGCCAGCAGCTCGGGACTCCTACACTATGGCTACACCTTC. Translated: CASSSGLLHYGYTF.

This clone was observed a handful of times. The V and J genes are TRBV19 and TRBJ1-5; D is perhaps TRBD1 (6 bases). The CDR3 length is 15 residues. Between the trimmed V and J ends, which lost 1 base and 7 bases, there was a span of 14 bases. Looked up from germline, CDR1 is LNHDA and CDR2 is SQIVND (reference sequence). The chain's CDR3 is CASSIGTGLGQPQHF. The DNA of the CDR3 is TGTGCCAGTAGTATAGGAACAGGGCTTGGACAGCCCCAGCATTTT.

The genes are TRBV24-1 and TRBJ1-2; 7 nucleotides agree with TRBD1. Unmatched junction bases numbered 5, after V lost 9 bases and J lost 5 bases. Germline assignment: CDR1 KGHDR and CDR2 SFDVKD. This CDR3 is built from 12 residues. The CDR3 loop reads CATRDSEYGYTF. CDR3 coding DNA: TGTGCCACCCGGGACAGTGAATATGGCTACACCTTC.

The CDR3 region is CASTGQGYEQYF. The CDR3 DNA reads as TGTGCCAGCACCGGACAGGGCTACGAGCAGTACTTC. The chain links TRBV6-6 to TRBJ2-7; 8 bases are a match to TRBD1. V lost 7 bases to trimming and J lost 3 bases; unmatched junction nucleotides: 2. CDR1 is MNHNY and CDR2 is SVGAGI in the germline V gene (reference sequence). CDR3 length: 12 residues.

The chain uses TRBV7-4 and TRBJ1-3; TRBD1 is a possible D gene (6 bases). V lost 3 bases, J lost 0 bases, and 18 bases lay in between. Germline V gene data show CDR1 as SGHVT and CDR2 as SQSDAQ. This CDR3 contains 18 residues. The CDR3 DNA reads TGTGCCAGCAGCTTTGACAGGTCTCCGGGGAGCTCTGGAAACACCATATATTTT. Its protein is CASSFDRSPGSSGNTIYF. The full variable domain, completed using reference TRBV7-4 and TRBJ1-3, is GAGVSQSPRYKVAKRGRDVALRCDSISGHVTLYWYRQTLGQGSEVLTYSQSDAQRDKSGRPSGRFSAERPERSVSTLKIQRTEQGDSAVYLCASSFDRSPGSSGNTIYFGEGSWLTVV.

The chain carries TRBV6-1 and TRBJ1-1; 8 bases fit TRBD1. There are 14 residues in the CDR3. Germline lookup yields CDR1 MNHNS and CDR2 SASEGT. V was clipped by 3 bases and J by 3 bases; unmatched bases: 3. The CDR3 loop reads CASSDTGGYTEAFF. CDR3 DNA sequence: TGTGCCAGCAGTGATACAGGGGGGTACACTGAAGCTTTCTTT.

The V call is TRBV27, the J call TRBJ2-7, with 8 bases identical to TRBD1. The germline CDR1 and CDR2 sequences are MNHEY and SMNVEV (reference sequence). V lost 4 bases to trimming and J lost 4 bases; unmatched junction nucleotides: 3. This CDR3 is built from 13 residues. CDR3 sequence reads: CASSYTGGYEQYF. Here the CDR3 DNA reads TGTGCCAGCAGTTATACAGGGGGATACGAGCAGTACTTC.

The chain has TRBV7-9 and TRBJ1-5, with 10 nucleotides matching TRBD1. Germline loops: CDR1 SEHNR, CDR2 FQNEAQ (reference sequence). This CDR3 has 15 amino acids. J gave up 4 bases and V 6 bases, and 6 bases lay outside the gene matches. CDR3 bases: TGTGCCAGCAGTTACGGGACAGGGGCTAATCAGCCCCAGCATTTT. It codes for CASSYGTGANQPQHF. The variable domain in full, with the rest retrieved from reference TRBV7-9 and TRBJ1-5, is DTGVSQNPRHKITKRGQNVTFRCDPISEHNRLYWYRQTLGQGPEFLTYFQNEAQLEKSRLLSDRFSAERPKGSFSTLEIQRTEQGDSAMYLCASSYGTGANQPQHFGDGTRLSIL.

V is TRBV5-5 and J is TRBJ2-7; 8 bases are shared with TRBD2. This CDR3 is 15 amino acids long. V was clipped by 4 bases and J by 4 bases; unmatched bases: 10. The germline gives CDR1 SGHKS, CDR2 YYEKEE (reference sequence). The CDR3 region is CASSPPGGVIYEQYF. For the CDR3, the DNA is TGTGCCAGCAGCCCCCCCGGGGGGGTGATATACGAGCAGTACTTC.

V and J are TRBV27 and TRBJ1-1; 9 bases are shared with TRBD1. V lost 6 bases, J lost 0 bases, and 11 bases stayed unmatched. The germline V gene has CDR1 MNHEY and CDR2 SMNVEV (reference sequence). The CDR3 is 17 amino acids. The CDR3: CASRTTGTGILNTEAFF. CDR3 DNA sequence: TGTGCCAGCAGGACAACCGGGACAGGGATATTGAACACTGAAGCTTTCTTT.